The clone carrying this T cell receptor beta chain was observed at least ten times. Its antigen is unknown. The data stem from a study of regulatory T cells in long-lasting Graves disease. Whole-study findings and limits: Persistent patients shared 2,500 to 3,000 public clonotypes among themselves. Newly diagnosed patients shared fewer, at roughly 900.

Through Arm-PCR of CDR3 regions and iRepertoire HTBI primers, TCR beta libraries were built. As handled by the study authors: Overall, samples carried around 68 TRBV and 13 to 15 TRBJ segments. TCRdb redid the calling of the multiplex PCR reads with MiXCR, one entry per CDR3 protein. Here the V and J calls rest on TCRdb's processing, not on the authors' analysis. Of around 400,000 distinct CDR3 sequences in the sample, roughly 16% were seen once. CDR1 and CDR2 from the germline V gene are MNHEY and SVGEGT. This CDR3 is built from 15 residues. Trimming cost V 2 bases and J 9 bases; bases outside gene matches: 7. As for time point: newly diagnosed GD, antithyroid drugs for less than 3 months. Isolated PBMC RNA provided the starting material for the TCR library.

This specimen consisted of peripheral blood mononuclear cells (PBMCs), obtained at new diagnosis, from a patient treated with antithyroid drugs. The chain joins TRBV6-2 or TRBV6-3 to TRBJ2-1; 10 bases align to TRBD2. This TCR was recovered from a female donor with Graves disease. CDR3 nucleotides: TGTGCCAGCAGTTACAGGGCGGTAGCGGGAGGTGAGCAGTTCTTC. This translates into CASSYRAVAGGEQFF.